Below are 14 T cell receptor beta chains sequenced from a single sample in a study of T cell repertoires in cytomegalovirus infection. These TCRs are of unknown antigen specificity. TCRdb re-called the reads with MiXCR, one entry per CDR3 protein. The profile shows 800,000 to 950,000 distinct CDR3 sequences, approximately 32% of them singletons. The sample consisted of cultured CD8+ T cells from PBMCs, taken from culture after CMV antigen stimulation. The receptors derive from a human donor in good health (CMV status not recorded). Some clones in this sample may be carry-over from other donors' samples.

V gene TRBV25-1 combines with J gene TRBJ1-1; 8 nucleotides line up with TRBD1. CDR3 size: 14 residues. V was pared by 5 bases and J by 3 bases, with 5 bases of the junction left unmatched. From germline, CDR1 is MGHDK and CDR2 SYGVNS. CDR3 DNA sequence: TGTGCCAGCAGTACCAGGGGGCCCGACACTGAAGCTTTCTTT. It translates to CASSTRGPDTEAFF.

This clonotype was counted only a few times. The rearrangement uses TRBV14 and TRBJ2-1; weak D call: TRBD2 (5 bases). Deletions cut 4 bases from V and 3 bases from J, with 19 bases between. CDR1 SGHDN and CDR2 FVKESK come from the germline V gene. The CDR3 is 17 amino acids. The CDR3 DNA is TGTGCCAGCAGCCGCCGGGGATTTCCCTCTAACTACAATGAGCAGTTCTTC. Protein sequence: CASSRRGFPSNYNEQFF.

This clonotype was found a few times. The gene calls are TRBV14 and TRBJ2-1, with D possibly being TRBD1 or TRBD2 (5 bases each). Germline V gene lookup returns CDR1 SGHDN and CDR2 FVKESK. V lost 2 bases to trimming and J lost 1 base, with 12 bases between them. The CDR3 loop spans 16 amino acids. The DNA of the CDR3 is TGTGCCAGCAGCCAACCCGGGTGGGGGTCCTACAATGAGCAGTTCTTC. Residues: CASSQPGWGSYNEQFF. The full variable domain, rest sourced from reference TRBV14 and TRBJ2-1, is EAGVTQFPSHSVIEKGQTVTLRCDPISGHDNLYWYRRVMGKEIKFLLHFVKESKQDESGMPNNRFLAERTGGTYSTLKVQPAELEDSGVYFCASSQPGWGSYNEQFFGPGTRLTVL.

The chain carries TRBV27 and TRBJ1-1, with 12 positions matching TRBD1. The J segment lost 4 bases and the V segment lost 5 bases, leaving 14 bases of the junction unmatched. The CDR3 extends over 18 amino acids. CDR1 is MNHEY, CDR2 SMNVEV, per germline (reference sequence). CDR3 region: CASSRVGDRGLEGTEAFF. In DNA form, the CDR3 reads TGTGCCAGCAGTCGTGTCGGGGACAGGGGGCTAGAGGGCACTGAAGCTTTCTTT.

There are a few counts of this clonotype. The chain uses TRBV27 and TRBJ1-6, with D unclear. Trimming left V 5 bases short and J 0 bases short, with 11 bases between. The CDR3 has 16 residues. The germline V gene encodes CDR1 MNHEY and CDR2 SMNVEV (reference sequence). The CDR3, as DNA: TGTGCCAGCAGTCCCCGTGGCAGCTCCTATAATTCACCCCTCCACTTT. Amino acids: CASSPRGSSYNSPLHF.

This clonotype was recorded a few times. The CDR3 reads CASSETGATNEKLFF. In DNA, the CDR3 is TGTGCCAGCAGTGAAACAGGGGCGACTAATGAAAAACTGTTTTTT. The chain links TRBV6-5 to TRBJ1-4; 7 bases are shared with TRBD1. V was clipped by 5 bases and J by 2 bases; unmatched bases: 5. The CDR3 spans 15 residues. Germline lookup yields CDR1 MNHEY and CDR2 SVGAGI.

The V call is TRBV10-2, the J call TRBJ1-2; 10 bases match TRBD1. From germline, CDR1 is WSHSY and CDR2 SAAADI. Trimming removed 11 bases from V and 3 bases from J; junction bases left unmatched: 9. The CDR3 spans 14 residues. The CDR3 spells CASSDRGLYYGYTF. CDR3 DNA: TGCGCCTCCTCTGACAGGGGGCTTTACTATGGCTACACCTTC.

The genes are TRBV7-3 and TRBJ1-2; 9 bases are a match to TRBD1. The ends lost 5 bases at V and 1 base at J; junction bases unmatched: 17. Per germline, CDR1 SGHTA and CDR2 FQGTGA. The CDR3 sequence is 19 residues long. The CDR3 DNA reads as TGTGCCAGCAGCCCCCTCGGACAGGGGATTCCTCAACATAACTATGGCTACACCTTC. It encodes CASSPLGQGIPQHNYGYTF.

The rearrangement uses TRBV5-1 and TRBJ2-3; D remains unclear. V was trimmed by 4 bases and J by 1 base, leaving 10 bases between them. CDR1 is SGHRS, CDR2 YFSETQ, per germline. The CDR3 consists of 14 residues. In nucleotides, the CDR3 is TGCGCCAGCAGCATATGGGTAGGCACAGATACGCAGTATTTT. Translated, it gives CASSIWVGTDTQYF.

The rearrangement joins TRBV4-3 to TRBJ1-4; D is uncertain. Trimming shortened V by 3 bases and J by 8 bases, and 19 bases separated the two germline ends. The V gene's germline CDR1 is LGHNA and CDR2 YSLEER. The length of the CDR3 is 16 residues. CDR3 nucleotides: TGCGCCAGCAGCCAGGACGAGGTCCTCGAAGGAGAAAAACTGTTTTTT. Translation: CASSQDEVLEGEKLFF.

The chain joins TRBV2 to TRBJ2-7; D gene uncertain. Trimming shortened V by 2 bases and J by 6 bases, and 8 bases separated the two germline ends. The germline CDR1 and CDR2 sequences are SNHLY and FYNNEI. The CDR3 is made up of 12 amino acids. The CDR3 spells CASSETLFEQYF. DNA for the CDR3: TGTGCCAGCAGTGAAACACTGTTCGAGCAGTACTTC. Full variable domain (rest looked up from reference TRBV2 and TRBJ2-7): EPEVTQTPSHQVTQMGQEVILRCVPISNHLYFYWYRQILGQKVEFLVSFYNNEISEKSEIFDDQFSVERPDGSNFTLKIRSTKLEDSAMYFCASSETLFEQYFGPGTRLTVT.

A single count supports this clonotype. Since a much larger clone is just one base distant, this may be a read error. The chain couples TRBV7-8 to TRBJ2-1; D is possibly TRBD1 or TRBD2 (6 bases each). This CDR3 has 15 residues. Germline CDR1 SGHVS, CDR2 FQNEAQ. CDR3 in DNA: TGTGCCAACAGCTTAGTTCGTGGGGGGCTCAATGAGCAGTTCTTC. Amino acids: CANSLVRGGLNEQFF.

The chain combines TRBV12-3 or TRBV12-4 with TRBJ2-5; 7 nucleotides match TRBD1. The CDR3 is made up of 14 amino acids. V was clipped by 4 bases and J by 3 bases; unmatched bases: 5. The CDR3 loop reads CASSSQQGEETQYF. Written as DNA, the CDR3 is TGTGCCAGCAGTTCCCAGCAGGGGGAAGAGACCCAGTACTTC.

CDR3 amino acids: CASSYTGGYTGELFF. For the CDR3, the DNA is TGTGCCAGCAGCTATACAGGGGGCTATACCGGGGAGCTGTTTTTT. The chain employs TRBV9 and TRBJ2-2, with 9 bases fitting TRBD1. V gave up 4 bases and J gave up 5 bases; unmatched junction bases: 6. The CDR3 spans 15 residues. Germline CDR1 is SGDLS and CDR2 is YYNGEE.